The 18 T cell receptor beta chains below all came from one sample that was sequenced in a study of CD8 T cells in Susac syndrome. After extraction with the RNeasy kit, roughly 0.5 to 1 ug of the RNA was reverse transcribed using random hexamers. TCRdb reprocessed the immunoSEQ multiplex PCR reads via MiXCR and lists one record per CDR3 protein. The sample has some 120,000 distinct CDR3 sequences, nearly 95% seen once. Sequencing was done on a sample of CD4+ T cells from PBMCs. These receptors came from a human donor in good health.

This chain connects TRBV6-5 to TRBJ1-5; a weak D match, TRBD1 (5 bases). V gave up 4 bases and J gave up 4 bases, with 8 bases separating them. Looked up from germline, CDR1 is MNHEY and CDR2 is SVGAGI. This CDR3 has 13 amino acids. The CDR3 nucleotides are TGTGCCAGCAGTTCAGGGTGGAATCAGCCCCAGCATTTT. It is translated as CASSSGWNQPQHF.

The CDR3: CASSRTSNPYEQYF. As DNA, the CDR3 is TGTGCCAGCAGCCGGACTAGCAACCCCTACGAGCAGTACTTC. The chain carries TRBV7-2 and TRBJ2-7; 8 positions match TRBD2. With 5 bases clipped from V and 2 bases from J, the junction kept 5 bases outside the gene matches. This CDR3 comprises 14 residues. From germline, CDR1 is SGHTA and CDR2 FQGNSA.

The chain carries TRBV5-4 and TRBJ2-2; 12 bases are shared with TRBD2. V lost 4 bases to trimming and J lost 7 bases; unmatched junction nucleotides: 5. Germline CDR1 SGHNT, CDR2 YYREEE (reference sequence). This CDR3 is 15 amino acids long. The CDR3 is CASSPTSGSGGELFF. The DNA for the CDR3 is TGTGCCAGCAGCCCGACTAGCGGGAGCGGCGGGGAGCTGTTTTTT.

The rearrangement links TRBV24-1 to TRBJ1-1; D uncertain. The CDR3 is 11 amino acids. Trimming left V 1 base short and J 13 bases short, with 9 bases between. Germline CDR1 and CDR2: KGHDR and SFDVKD. The CDR3 protein is CATSDFEGVFF. In nucleotides, the CDR3 is TGTGCCACCAGTGATTTTGAGGGTGTTTTCTTT.

V usage is TRBV27 and J usage is TRBJ2-7, with TRBD1 as a possible D gene (5 bases). This CDR3 contains 14 residues. CDR1 and CDR2 (germline): MNHEY, SMNVEV (reference sequence). The V and J ends lost 4 bases and 5 bases respectively, with 15 bases between them. The CDR3 nucleotides read TGTGCCAGCAGTTCTCTGGGGCAGTCGGACGAGCAGTACTTC. Its protein is CASSSLGQSDEQYF.

The rearrangement joins TRBV2 to TRBJ2-2; TRBD1 or TRBD2 may be the D gene (5 bases each). The germline V gene has CDR1 SNHLY and CDR2 FYNNEI. V was cut by 0 bases and J by 7 bases, with 12 bases left in between. The CDR3 is made up of 15 amino acids. CDR3 residues: CASSEAIEGYGELFF. The CDR3 nucleotides read TGTGCCAGCAGTGAAGCGATTGAGGGGTACGGGGAGCTGTTTTTT.

The chain is built from TRBV6-9 and TRBJ2-1; a possible D gene is TRBD2 (5 bases). V lost 2 bases and J 7 bases, leaving 21 bases between the germline ends. Germline CDR1 and CDR2: MNHGY and SVAAGI. The CDR3 runs 17 residues. CDR3 protein: CASSYLEERKGSNEQFF. The CDR3, as DNA: TGTGCCAGCAGTTATCTCGAGGAGCGGAAGGGATCGAATGAGCAGTTCTTC.

This chain uses TRBV6-5 with TRBJ1-5; no firm D call. CDR1 MNHEY and CDR2 SVGAGI come from the germline V gene. This CDR3 comprises 13 residues. Trimming left V 0 bases short and J 6 bases short, with 6 bases between. This CDR3 is CASSYSSRQPQHF. The CDR3 nucleotides are TGTGCCAGCAGTTACTCAAGCCGTCAGCCCCAGCATTTT.

This chain joins TRBV5-4 and TRBJ2-7; 9 bases map to TRBD2. Per germline, CDR1 SGHNT and CDR2 YYREEE (reference sequence). The CDR3 runs 14 residues. The V segment lost 4 bases and the J segment 3 bases; nucleotides outside the gene matches: 5. CDR3 nucleotide sequence: TGTGCCAGCAGCAATAGCGGGAGAGGCTACGAGCAGTACTTC. It specifies CASSNSGRGYEQYF.

The chain employs TRBV29-1 and TRBJ2-7, with D possibly being TRBD1 or TRBD2 (5 bases each). V lost 7 bases to trimming and J lost 6 bases, with 16 bases between them. This CDR3 is 12 amino acids long. Per the germline V gene, CDR1 is SQVTM and CDR2 is ANQGSEA. The CDR3 nucleotides read TGCAGCGCAACGGCAGGGAGTCTCGAGCAGTACTTC. Amino acids: CSATAGSLEQYF.

DNA of the CDR3: TGTGCCAGCAGCTTCGGAGGGCCGAACAATGAGCAGTTCTTC. Translation: CASSFGGPNNEQFF. V gene TRBV7-2 combines with J gene TRBJ2-1; tentative D call: TRBD2 (6 bases). Trimming shortened V by 3 bases and J by 5 bases, and 11 bases separated the two germline ends. Per the germline V gene, CDR1 is SGHTA and CDR2 is FQGNSA. The CDR3 consists of 14 residues. Variable domain in full (rest from reference TRBV7-2 and TRBJ2-1): GAGVSQSPSNKVTEKGKDVELRCDPISGHTALYWYRQSLGQGLEFLIYFQGNSAPDKSGLPSDRFSAERTGGSVSTLTIQRTQQEDSAVYLCASSFGGPNNEQFFGPGTRLTVL.

The V and J genes are TRBV12-3 or TRBV12-4 and TRBJ2-1; D ambiguous. Trimming stripped 2 bases from V and 0 bases from J, with 14 bases between. This CDR3 comprises 17 residues. CDR3 DNA: TGTGCCAGCAGTTTATGGTTGGGTTCAAGCTCCTACAATGAGCAGTTCTTC. As protein: CASSLWLGSSSYNEQFF.

DNA of the CDR3: TGTGCCAGCAGTGGACAGGGGGCGGTTCAGCCCCAGCATTTT. This translates into CASSGQGAVQPQHF. This chain connects TRBV2 to TRBJ1-5, with TRBD1 matching 10 bases. The CDR3 runs 14 residues. Trimming cost V 4 bases and J 6 bases; bases outside gene matches: 3. Germline V gene lookup returns CDR1 SNHLY and CDR2 FYNNEI.

The CDR3 loop reads CSAPTSGKPHEQYF. The DNA of the CDR3 is TGCAGTGCCCCGACTAGCGGGAAGCCCCACGAGCAGTACTTC. The chain links TRBV20-1 to TRBJ2-7, with 11 bases lining up with TRBD2. CDR1 DFQATT and CDR2 SNEGSKA come from the germline V gene (reference sequence). There are 14 residues in the CDR3. V lost 6 bases and J lost 5; bases outside the gene matches: 9.

The chain combines TRBV5-6 with TRBJ1-2; 10 nucleotides match TRBD1. The CDR3 runs 15 residues. Germline V gene sequence: CDR1 SGHDT, CDR2 YYEEEE. Unmatched junction bases numbered 7, after V lost 4 bases and J lost 4 bases. CDR3 sequence reads: CASSNRDRGLYGYTF. The CDR3, as DNA: TGTGCCAGCAGCAACCGGGACAGGGGCCTCTATGGCTACACCTTC.

The chain carries TRBV28 and TRBJ1-5; no clear D gene. The CDR3 totals 12 residues. V was clipped by 5 bases and J by 8 bases, with 10 bases between them. From germline, CDR1 is MDHEN and CDR2 SYDVKM. In nucleotides, the CDR3 is TGTGCCAGCAGTCCTCTGGTTGAGCCCCAGCATTTT. Translating gives CASSPLVEPQHF.

The CDR3 reads CASSVEGTDYNEQFF. CDR3 DNA sequence: TGCGCCAGCAGCGTGGAGGGGACAGATTACAATGAGCAGTTCTTC. The chain links TRBV5-1 to TRBJ2-1; possibly TRBD1 for D (7 bases). V dropped 4 bases and J dropped 4 bases, with 15 bases sitting between them. The CDR3 length is 15 residues. Germline V gene data show CDR1 as SGHRS and CDR2 as YFSETQ.

The chain carries TRBV18 and TRBJ2-7; the match to TRBD1 covers 8 bases. Germline V gene sequence: CDR1 KGHSH, CDR2 LQKENI. After removal of 6 bases from V and 7 bases from J, the junction contained 8 bases not matched to a gene. The CDR3 covers 13 residues. The CDR3 DNA sequence: TGTGCCAGCTCCCCTGACAGGGGTGAAGAGCAGTACTTC. It codes for CASSPDRGEEQYF.